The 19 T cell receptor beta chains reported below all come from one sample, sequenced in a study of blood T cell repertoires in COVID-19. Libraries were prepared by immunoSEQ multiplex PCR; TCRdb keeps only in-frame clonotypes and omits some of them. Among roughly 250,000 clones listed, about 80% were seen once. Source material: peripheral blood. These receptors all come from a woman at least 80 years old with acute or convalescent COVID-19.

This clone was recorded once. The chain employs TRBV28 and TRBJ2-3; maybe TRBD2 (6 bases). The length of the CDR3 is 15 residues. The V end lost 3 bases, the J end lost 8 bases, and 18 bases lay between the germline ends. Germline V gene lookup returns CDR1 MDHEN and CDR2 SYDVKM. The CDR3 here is CASSFGGRGPGTQYF. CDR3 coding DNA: TGTGCCAGCAGTTTTGGTGGGCGGGGCCCAGGTACGCAGTATTTT.

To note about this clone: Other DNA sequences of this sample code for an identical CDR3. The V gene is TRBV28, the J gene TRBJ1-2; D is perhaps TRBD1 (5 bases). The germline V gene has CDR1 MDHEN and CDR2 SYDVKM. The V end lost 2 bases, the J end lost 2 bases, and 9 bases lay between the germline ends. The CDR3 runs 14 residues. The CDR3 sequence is CASSLGQGNYGYTF. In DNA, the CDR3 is TGTGCCAGCAGTTTAGGTCAGGGAAACTATGGCTACACCTTC.

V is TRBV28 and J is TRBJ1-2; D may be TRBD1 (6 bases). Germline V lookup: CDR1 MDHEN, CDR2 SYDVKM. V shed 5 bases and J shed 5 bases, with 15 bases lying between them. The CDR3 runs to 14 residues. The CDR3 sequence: CASSVAQGRYGYTF. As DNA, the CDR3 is TGTGCCAGCAGTGTCGCCCAGGGGAGATATGGCTACACCTTC.

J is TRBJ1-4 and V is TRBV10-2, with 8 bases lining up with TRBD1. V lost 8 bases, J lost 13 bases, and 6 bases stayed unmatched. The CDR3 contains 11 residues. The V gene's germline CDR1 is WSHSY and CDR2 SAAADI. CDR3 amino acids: CASGSDRGLFF. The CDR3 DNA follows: TGCGCCAGCGGGTCAGACAGGGGACTGTTTTTT.

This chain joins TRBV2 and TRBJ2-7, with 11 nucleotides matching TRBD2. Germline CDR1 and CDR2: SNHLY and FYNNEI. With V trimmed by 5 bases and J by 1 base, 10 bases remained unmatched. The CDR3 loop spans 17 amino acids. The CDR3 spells CASSLASGRIGSYEQYF. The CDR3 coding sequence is TGTGCCAGCAGTCTAGCTAGCGGGAGGATTGGGTCCTACGAGCAGTACTTC.

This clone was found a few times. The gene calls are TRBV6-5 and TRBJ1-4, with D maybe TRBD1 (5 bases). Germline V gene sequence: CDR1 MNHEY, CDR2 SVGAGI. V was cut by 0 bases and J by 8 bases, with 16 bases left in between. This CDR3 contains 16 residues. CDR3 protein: CASSYSGTRAGEKLFF. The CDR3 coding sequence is TGTGCCAGCAGTTACTCGGGGACGAGGGCGGGGGAAAAACTGTTTTTT.

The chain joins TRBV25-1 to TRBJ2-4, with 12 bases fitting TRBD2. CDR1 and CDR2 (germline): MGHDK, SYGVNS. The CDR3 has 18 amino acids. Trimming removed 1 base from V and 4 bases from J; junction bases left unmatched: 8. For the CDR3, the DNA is TGTGCCAGCAGTGAATTACTTCCCGGACTAGCGGGAAAAAACATTCAGTACTTC. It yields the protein CASSELLPGLAGKNIQYF.

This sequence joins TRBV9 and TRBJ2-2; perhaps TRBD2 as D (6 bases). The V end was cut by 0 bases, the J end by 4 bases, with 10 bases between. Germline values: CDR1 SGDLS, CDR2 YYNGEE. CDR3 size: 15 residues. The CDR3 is CASSVGQGGTGELFF. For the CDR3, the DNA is TGTGCCAGCAGCGTAGGGCAGGGAGGCACCGGGGAGCTGTTTTTT. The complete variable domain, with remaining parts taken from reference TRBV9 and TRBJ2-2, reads DSGVTQTPKHLITATGQRVTLRCSPRSGDLSVYWYQQSLDQGLQFLIQYYNGEERAKGNILERFSAQQFPDLHSELNLSSLELGDSALYFCASSVGQGGTGELFFGEGSRLTVL.

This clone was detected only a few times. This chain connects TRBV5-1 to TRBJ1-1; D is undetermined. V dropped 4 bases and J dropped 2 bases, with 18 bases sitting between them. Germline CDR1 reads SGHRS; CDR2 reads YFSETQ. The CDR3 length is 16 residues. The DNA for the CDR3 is TGCGCCAGCAGCCCCCAGGCGGGTACGTCAAACACTGAAGCTTTCTTT. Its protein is CASSPQAGTSNTEAFF.

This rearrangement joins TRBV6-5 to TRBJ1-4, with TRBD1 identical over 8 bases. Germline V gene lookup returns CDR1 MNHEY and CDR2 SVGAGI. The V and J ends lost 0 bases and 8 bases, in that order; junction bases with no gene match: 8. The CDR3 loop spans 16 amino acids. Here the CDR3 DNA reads TGTGCCAGCAGTTACTCGCCTCAGGGGGCGCGGGAAAAACTGTTTTTT. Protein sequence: CASSYSPQGAREKLFF.

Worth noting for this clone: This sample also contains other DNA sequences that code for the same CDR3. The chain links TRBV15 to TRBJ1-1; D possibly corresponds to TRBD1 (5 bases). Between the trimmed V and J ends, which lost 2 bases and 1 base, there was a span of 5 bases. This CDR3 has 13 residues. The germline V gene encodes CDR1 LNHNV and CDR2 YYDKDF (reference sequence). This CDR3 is CATSRTGNTEAFF. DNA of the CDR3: TGTGCCACCAGCAGAACAGGGAACACTGAAGCTTTCTTT. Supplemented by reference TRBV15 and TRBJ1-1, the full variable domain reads DAMVIQNPRYQVTQFGKPVTLSCSQTLNHNVMYWYQQKSSQAPKLLFHYYDKDFNNEADTPDNFQSRRPNTSFCFLDIRSPGLGDTAMYLCATSRTGNTEAFFGQGTRLTVV.

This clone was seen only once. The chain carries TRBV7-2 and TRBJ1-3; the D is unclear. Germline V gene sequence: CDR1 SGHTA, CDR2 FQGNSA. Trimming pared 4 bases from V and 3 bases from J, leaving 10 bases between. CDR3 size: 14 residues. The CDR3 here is CASSSGQVGNTIYF. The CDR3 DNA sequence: TGTGCCAGCAGCTCAGGTCAGGTTGGAAACACCATATATTTT.

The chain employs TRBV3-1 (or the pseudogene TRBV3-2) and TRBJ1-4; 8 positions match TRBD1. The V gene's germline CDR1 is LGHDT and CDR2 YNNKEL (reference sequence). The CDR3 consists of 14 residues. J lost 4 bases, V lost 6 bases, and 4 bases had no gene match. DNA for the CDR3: TGTGCCAGCAGTTACAGGGGGAGTAATGAAAAACTGTTTTTT. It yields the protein CASSYRGSNEKLFF.

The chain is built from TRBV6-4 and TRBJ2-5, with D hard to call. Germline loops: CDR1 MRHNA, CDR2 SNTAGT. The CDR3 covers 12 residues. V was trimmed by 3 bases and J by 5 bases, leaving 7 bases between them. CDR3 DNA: TGTGCCAGCAGTGATCAGTGGGAGACCCAGTACTTC. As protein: CASSDQWETQYF.

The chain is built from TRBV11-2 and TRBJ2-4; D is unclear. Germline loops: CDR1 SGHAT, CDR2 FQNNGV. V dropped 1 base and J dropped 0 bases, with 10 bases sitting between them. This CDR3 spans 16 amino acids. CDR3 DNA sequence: TGTGCCAGCAGCTTAGCTGGGCTACTAGCCAAAAACATTCAGTACTTC. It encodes CASSLAGLLAKNIQYF.

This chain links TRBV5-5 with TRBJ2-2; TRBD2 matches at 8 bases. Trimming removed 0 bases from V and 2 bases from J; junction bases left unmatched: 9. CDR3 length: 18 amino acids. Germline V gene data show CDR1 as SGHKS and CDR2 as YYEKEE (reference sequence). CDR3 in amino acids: CASSLGRGGRFNTGELFF. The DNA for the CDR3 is TGTGCCAGCAGCTTGGGTCGGGGGGGCCGGTTCAACACCGGGGAGCTGTTTTTT.

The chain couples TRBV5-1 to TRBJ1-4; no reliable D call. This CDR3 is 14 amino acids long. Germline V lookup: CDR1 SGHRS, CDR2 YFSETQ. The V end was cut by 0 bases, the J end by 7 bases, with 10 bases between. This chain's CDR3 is CASSLVGEAEKLFF. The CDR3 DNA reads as TGCGCCAGCAGCTTGGTTGGGGAGGCTGAAAAACTGTTTTTT.

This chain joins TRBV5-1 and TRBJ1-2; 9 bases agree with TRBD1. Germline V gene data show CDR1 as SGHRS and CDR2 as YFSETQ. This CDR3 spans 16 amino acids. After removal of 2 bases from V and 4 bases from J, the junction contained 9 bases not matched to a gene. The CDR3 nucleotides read TGCGCCAGCAGCTTAAATCCGGGACAGGGTACCTATGGCTACACCTTC. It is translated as CASSLNPGQGTYGYTF.

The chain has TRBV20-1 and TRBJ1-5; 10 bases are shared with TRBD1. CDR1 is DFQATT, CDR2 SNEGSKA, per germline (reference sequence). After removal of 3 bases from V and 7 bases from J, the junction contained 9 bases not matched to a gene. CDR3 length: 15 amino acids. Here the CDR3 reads CSASIGTGVNQPQHF. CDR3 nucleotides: TGCAGTGCTAGTATTGGGACAGGGGTAAACCAGCCCCAGCATTTT.